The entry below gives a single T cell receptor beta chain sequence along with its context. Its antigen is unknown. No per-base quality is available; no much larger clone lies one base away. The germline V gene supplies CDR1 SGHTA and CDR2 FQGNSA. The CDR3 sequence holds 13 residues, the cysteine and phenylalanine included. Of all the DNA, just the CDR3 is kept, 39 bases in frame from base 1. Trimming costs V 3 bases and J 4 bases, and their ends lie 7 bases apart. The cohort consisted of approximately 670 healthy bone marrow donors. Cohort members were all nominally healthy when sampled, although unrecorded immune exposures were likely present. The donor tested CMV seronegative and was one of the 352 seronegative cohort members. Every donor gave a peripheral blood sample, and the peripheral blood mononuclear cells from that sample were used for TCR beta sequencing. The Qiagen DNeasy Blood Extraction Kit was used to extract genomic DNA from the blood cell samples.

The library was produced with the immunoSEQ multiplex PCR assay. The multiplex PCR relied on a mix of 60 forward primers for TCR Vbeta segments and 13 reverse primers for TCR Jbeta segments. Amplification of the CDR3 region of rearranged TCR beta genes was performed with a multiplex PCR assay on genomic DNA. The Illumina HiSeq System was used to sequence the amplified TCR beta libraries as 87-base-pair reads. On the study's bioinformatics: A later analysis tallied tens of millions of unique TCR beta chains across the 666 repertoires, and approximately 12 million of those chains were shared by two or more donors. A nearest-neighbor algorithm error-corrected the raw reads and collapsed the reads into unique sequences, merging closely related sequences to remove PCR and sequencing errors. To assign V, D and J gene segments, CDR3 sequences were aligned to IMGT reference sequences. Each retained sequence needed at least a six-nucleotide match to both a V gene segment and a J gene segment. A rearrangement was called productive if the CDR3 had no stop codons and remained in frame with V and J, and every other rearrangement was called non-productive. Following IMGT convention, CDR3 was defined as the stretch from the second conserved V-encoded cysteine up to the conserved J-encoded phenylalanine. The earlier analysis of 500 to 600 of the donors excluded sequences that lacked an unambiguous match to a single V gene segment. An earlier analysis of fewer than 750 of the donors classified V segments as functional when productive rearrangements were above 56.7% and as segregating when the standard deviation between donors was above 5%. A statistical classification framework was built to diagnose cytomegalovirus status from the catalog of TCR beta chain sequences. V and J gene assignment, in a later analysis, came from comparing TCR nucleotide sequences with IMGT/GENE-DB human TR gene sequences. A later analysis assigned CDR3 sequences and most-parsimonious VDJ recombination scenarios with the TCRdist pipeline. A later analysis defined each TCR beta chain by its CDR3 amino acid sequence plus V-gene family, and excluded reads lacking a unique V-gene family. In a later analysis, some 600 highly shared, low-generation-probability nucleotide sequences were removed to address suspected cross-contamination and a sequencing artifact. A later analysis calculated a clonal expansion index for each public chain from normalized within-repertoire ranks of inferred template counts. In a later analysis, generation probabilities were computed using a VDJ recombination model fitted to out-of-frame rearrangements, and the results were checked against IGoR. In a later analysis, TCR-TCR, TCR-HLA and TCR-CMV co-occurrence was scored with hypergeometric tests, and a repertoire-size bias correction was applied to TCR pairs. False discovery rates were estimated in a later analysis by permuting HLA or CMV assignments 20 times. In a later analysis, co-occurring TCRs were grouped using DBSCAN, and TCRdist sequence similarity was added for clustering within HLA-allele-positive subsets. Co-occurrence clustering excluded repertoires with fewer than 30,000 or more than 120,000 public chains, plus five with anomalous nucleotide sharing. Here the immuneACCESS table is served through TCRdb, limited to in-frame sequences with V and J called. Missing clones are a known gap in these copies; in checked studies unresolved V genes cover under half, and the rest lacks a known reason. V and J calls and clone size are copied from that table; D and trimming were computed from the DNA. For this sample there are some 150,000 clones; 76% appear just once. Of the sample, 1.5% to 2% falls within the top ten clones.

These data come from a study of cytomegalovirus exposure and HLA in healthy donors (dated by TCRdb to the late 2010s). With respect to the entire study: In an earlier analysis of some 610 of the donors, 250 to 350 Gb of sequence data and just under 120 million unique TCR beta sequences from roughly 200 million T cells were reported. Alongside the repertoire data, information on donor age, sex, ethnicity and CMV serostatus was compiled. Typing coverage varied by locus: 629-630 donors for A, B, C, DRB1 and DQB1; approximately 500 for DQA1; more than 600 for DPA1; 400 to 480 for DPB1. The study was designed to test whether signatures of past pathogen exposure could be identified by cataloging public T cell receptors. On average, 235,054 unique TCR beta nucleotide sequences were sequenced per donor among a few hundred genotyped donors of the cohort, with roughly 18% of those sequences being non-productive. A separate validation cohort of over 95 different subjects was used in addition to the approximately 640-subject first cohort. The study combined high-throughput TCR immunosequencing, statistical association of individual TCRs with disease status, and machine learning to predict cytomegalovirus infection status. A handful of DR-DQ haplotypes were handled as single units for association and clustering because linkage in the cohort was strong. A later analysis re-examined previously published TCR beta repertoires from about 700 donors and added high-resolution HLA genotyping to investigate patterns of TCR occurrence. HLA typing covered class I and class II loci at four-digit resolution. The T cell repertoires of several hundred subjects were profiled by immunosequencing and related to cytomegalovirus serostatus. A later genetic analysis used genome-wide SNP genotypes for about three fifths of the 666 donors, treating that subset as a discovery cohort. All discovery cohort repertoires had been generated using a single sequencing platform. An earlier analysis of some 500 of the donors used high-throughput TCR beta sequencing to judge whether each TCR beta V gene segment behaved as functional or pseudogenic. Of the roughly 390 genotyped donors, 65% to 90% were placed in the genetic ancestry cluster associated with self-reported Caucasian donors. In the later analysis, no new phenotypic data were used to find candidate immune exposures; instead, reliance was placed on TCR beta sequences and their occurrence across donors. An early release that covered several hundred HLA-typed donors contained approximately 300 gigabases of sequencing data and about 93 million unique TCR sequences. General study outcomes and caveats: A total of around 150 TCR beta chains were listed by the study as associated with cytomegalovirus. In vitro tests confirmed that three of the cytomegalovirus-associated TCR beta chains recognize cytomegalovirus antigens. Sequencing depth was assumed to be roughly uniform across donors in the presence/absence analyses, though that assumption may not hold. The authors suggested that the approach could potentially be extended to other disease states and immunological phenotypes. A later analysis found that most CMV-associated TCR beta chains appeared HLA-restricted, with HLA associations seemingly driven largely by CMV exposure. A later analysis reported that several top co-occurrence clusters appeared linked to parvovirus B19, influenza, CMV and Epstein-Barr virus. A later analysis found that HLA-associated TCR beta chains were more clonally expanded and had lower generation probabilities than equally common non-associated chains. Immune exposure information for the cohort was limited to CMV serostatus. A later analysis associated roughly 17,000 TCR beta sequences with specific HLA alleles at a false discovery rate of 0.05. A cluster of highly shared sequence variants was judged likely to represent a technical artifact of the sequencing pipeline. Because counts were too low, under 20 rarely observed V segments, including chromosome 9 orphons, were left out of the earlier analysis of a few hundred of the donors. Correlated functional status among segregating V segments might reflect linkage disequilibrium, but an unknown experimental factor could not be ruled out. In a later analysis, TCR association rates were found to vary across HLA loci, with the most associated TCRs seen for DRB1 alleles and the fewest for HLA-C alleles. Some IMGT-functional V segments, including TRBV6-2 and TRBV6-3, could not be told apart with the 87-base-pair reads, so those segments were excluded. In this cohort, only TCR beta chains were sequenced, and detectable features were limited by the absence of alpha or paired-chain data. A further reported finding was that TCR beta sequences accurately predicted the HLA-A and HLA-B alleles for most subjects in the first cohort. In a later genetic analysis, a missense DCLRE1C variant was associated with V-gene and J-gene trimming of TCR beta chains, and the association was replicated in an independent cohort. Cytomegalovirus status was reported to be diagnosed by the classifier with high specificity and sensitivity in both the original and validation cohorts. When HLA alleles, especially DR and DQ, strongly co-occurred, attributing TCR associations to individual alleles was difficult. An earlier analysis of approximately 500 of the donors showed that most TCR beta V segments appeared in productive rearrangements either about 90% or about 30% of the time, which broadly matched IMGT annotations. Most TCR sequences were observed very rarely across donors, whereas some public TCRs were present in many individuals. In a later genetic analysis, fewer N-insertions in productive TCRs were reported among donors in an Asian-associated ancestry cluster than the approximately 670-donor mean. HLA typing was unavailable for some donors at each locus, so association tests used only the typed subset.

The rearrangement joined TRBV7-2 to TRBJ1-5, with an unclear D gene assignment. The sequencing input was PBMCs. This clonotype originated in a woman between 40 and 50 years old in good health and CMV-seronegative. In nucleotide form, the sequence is TGTGCCAGCAGCTTGGGCCGTAATCAGCCCCAGCATTTT. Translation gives CASSLGRNQPQHF. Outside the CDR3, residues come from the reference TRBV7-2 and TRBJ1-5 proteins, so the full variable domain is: GAGVSQSPSNKVTEKGKDVELRCDPISGHTALYWYRQSLGQGLEFLIYFQGNSAPDKSGLPSDRFSAERTGGSVSTLTIQRTQQEDSAVYLCASSLGRNQPQHFGDGTRLSIL.